This T cell receptor beta chain was identified in a study of blood T cell repertoires in COVID-19. This clone was picked up one time. This CDR3 is built from 12 residues. The germline V gene has CDR1 SQVTM and CDR2 ANQGSEA. V lost 6 bases to trimming and J lost 5 bases, with 11 bases between them. The data were produced by immunoSEQ multiplex PCR, yet TCRdb's version contains in-frame clones alone and is incomplete. The sample includes a few hundred thousand clones, approximately 87% of them seen just once. This rearrangement joins TRBV29-1 to TRBJ2-1; possibly TRBD1 for D (5 bases). Sequencing input: peripheral blood. The origin of this receptor is a woman in her twenties or thirties with COVID-19, enrolled during active disease. The CDR3 spells CSVGDRNNEQFF. The CDR3 DNA reads as TGCAGCGTCGGCGACAGAAACAATGAGCAGTTCTTC.